The 8 T cell receptor beta chains reported below all come from one sample, sequenced in a study of T cell responses to AZD1222 COVID-19 vaccine. Repertoires were generated with immunoSEQ multiplex PCR, while TCRdb's copy carries only in-frame clones and drops some. The repertoire has around 100,000 clones, around 90% of them found once; the top ten carry 1.5% to 2%. Sequencing was performed on peripheral blood, taken on day 0 of AZD1222 vaccination. The receptors were sampled from an adult in good health.

This clone was detected once. The V and J genes are TRBV10-1 and TRBJ2-1; 7 bases line up with TRBD2. This CDR3 comprises 12 residues. V was pared by 6 bases and J by 16 bases, with 12 bases of the junction left unmatched. The germline gives CDR1 WNHNN, CDR2 SYGVQD (reference sequence). The CDR3 nucleotides are TGCGCCAGCAGCGGCTACGGGGGAGGGCGATTCTTC. Translated: CASSGYGGGRFF.

This chain connects TRBV2 to TRBJ2-7, with TRBD1 matching over 10 bases. CDR1 is SNHLY and CDR2 is FYNNEI in the germline V gene. The CDR3 spans 13 residues. The junction had 1 base not matched to a gene; V was cut back by 6 bases and J by 2 bases. In nucleotides, the CDR3 is TGTGCCAGCAGCGGGACAGGGGCCTACGAGCAGTACTTC. It encodes CASSGTGAYEQYF.

The chain links TRBV15 to TRBJ2-2, with a possible D match to TRBD1 (6 bases). CDR1 LNHNV and CDR2 YYDKDF come from the germline V gene (reference sequence). The CDR3 loop spans 15 amino acids. Trimming shortened V by 0 bases and J by 1 base, and 6 bases separated the two germline ends. CDR3 in DNA: TGTGCCACCAGCAGAGAACAGGGGAACACCGGGGAGCTGTTTTTT. It codes for CATSREQGNTGELFF.

The chain recombines TRBV5-1 with TRBJ2-3, with 8 bases that match TRBD2. The CDR3 spans 16 residues. The ends lost 4 bases at V and 4 bases at J; junction bases unmatched: 11. The germline gives CDR1 SGHRS, CDR2 YFSETQ. The CDR3 here is CASSPGGREMADTQYF. Written as DNA, the CDR3 is TGCGCCAGCAGCCCGGGGGGGCGGGAGATGGCAGATACGCAGTATTTT.

DNA of the CDR3: TGTGCCACCAGTGATTCATCCCGAGGGGCAGATACGCAGTATTTT. Protein: CATSDSSRGADTQYF. This chain uses TRBV24-1 with TRBJ2-3, with D possibly called TRBD1 or TRBD2 (5 bases each). The CDR3 is 15 residues long. Trimming took off 2 bases at V and 4 bases at J, with 12 bases between the two ends. Germline lookup yields CDR1 KGHDR and CDR2 SFDVKD.

V and J are TRBV28 and TRBJ2-7; D unresolved. The V and J ends lost 2 bases and 7 bases respectively, with 15 bases between them. The CDR3 totals 14 residues. In germline, CDR1 is MDHEN, CDR2 SYDVKM. The chain's CDR3 is CASSLNSRRWEQYF. Here the CDR3 DNA reads TGTGCCAGCAGTTTAAACAGCCGACGGTGGGAGCAGTACTTC.

This CDR3 is CASSAEGYNTGELFF. The CDR3 DNA reads as TGTGCCAGTTCCGCGGAAGGGTATAACACCGGGGAGCTGTTTTTT. This chain connects TRBV6-6 to TRBJ2-2, with no clear D. CDR3 length: 15 residues. V dropped 9 bases and J dropped 2 bases, with 16 bases sitting between them. Germline V lookup: CDR1 MNHNY, CDR2 SVGAGI (reference sequence).

V usage is TRBV28 and J usage is TRBJ1-2; 9 bases agree with TRBD1. V shed 6 bases and J 3 bases; nucleotides not matched to a gene: 5. Germline V gene lookup returns CDR1 MDHEN and CDR2 SYDVKM. The CDR3 is 14 amino acids. The CDR3 is CASSPGTGYYGYTF. CDR3 sequence (DNA): TGTGCCAGCAGCCCCGGGACAGGGTACTATGGCTACACCTTC.